This T cell receptor (beta chain) stems from a study of T cell responses to AZD1222 COVID-19 vaccine. Findings and caveats of the study: Most donors were white British, females outnumbered males, and clonal diversity was possibly underestimated. Spike-spanning, vaccine-associated CD4 TCRs were dominant at 160-218 and 743-854. Spike-specific TCRs gained breadth and depth after people received two AZD1222 doses. Repertoire sampling was restricted to post-peak T cell response timepoints.

This CDR3 has 14 amino acids. The junction had 4 bases not matched to a gene; V was cut back by 5 bases and J by 3 bases. Germline V gene data show CDR1 as LNHDA and CDR2 as SQIVND (reference sequence). On this clone itself: The antigen is not known.

Clones were sequenced by immunoSEQ multiplex PCR, and TCRdb holds only the in-frame ones, with some missing. The sample records 150,000 to 200,000 clones, around 94% being singletons. The chain links TRBV19 to TRBJ1-5, with TRBD1 matching 7 bases. The sequencing used peripheral blood, collected 28 days after the second AZD1222 dose. The sequence was obtained from an adult who received the AZD1222 COVID-19 vaccine. This CDR3 reads CASSPDRFNQPQHF. The CDR3 DNA sequence: TGTGCCAGTAGTCCGGACAGGTTCAATCAGCCCCAGCATTTT.